A selection of T cell receptor beta chains follows, all from one sample in a study of blood T cell repertoires in COVID-19. TCRdb's copy holds only in-frame clones and misses some; the assay was immunoSEQ multiplex PCR. The table has 240,000 or so clones, approximately 80% seen once. The sample consisted of peripheral blood. The receptors here all came from a woman older than 75 with acute or convalescent COVID-19. The CDR3 runs from the conserved cysteine through the conserved F or W. A D gene is named only where the DNA matches it firmly. Clone size, where shown, is once, few, many, or a class for clones that have expanded.

clone_size,d_call,v_call,j_call,cdr3_aa,cdr3_nt
NA,NA,TRBV5-1,TRBJ2-5,CASSLFVGASQETQYF,TGCGCCAGCAGCTTGTTTGTGGGGGCTAGCCAAGAGACCCAGTACTTC
NA,TRBD1,TRBV14,TRBJ2-5,CASSPDRVGRETQYF,TGTGCCAGCAGCCCAGACAGGGTGGGAAGAGAGACCCAGTACTTC
NA,NA,TRBV2,TRBJ1-3,CASRQTAGRNTIYF,TGTGCCAGCAGGCAGACAGCTGGTAGAAACACCATATATTTT
NA,NA,TRBV7-8,TRBJ1-2,CASSFVVGPNRGYGYTF,TGTGCCAGCAGCTTCGTGGTCGGGCCTAACAGAGGGTATGGCTACACCTTC
NA,NA,TRBV5-1,TRBJ2-1,CANSLPSNEQFF,TGCGCCAACAGCTTGCCCAGCAATGAGCAGTTCTTC
NA,NA,TRBV5-1,TRBJ2-5,CASSLERPQETQYF,TGCGCCAGCAGCTTGGAGCGGCCCCAAGAGACCCAGTACTTC
NA,TRBD1,TRBV18,TRBJ1-1,CASSRDRAEAFF,TGTGCCAGCTCACGGGACAGGGCGGAAGCTTTCTTT
NA,TRBD2,TRBV7-2,TRBJ2-7,CASSLESSGKSYEQYF,TGTGCCAGCAGCTTAGAGAGTAGCGGGAAGTCCTACGAGCAGTACTTC
few,NA,TRBV19,TRBJ1-5,CASSMWGGPRHQPQHF,TGTGCCAGTAGTATGTGGGGGGGCCCTAGGCATCAGCCCCAGCATTTT
NA,TRBD1,TRBV6-5,TRBJ1-2,CASRPGQGPYGYTF,TGTGCCAGCAGACCGGGACAGGGGCCCTATGGCTACACCTTC
NA,NA,TRBV5-1,TRBJ1-1,CASSMESGTEAFF,TGCGCCAGCAGTATGGAGTCGGGCACTGAAGCTTTCTTT
NA,NA,TRBV5-8,TRBJ1-5,CASSLDGVRPQHF,TGTGCCAGCAGCTTGGACGGGGTGAGGCCCCAGCATTTT
NA,NA,TRBV5-6,TRBJ2-2,CASSPTTGSATGELFF,TGTGCCAGCAGCCCCACAACGGGGTCAGCCACCGGGGAGCTGTTTTTT
NA,TRBD2,TRBV19,TRBJ2-3,CASSIIAGSDTQYF,TGTGCCAGTAGTATCATAGCGGGTTCAGATACGCAGTATTTT
NA,NA,TRBV3-1/TRBV3-2,TRBJ2-1,CASSQELAYEQFF,TGTGCCAGCAGCCAAGAACTAGCATATGAGCAGTTCTTC
NA,TRBD1,TRBV19,TRBJ2-5,CASSKLRQGEETQYF,TGTGCCAGTAGTAAGCTCCGGCAGGGGGAAGAGACCCAGTACTTC
NA,NA,TRBV5-6,TRBJ1-2,CASSAANGRWNYGYTF,TGTGCCAGCAGCGCTGCCAATGGGAGGTGGAACTATGGCTACACCTTC
few,NA,TRBV18,TRBJ1-6,CASSSDKAPINSPLHF,TGTGCCAGCTCGTCGGACAAGGCGCCAATTAATTCACCCCTCCACTTT
NA,TRBD2,TRBV6-2/TRBV6-3,TRBJ2-2,CASSQRTSGSPGELFF,TGTGCCAGCAGCCAACGGACTAGCGGGAGTCCCGGGGAGCTGTTTTTT
NA,NA,TRBV2,TRBJ2-1,CASSQTSNEQFF,TGTGCCAGCAGCCAAACTAGCAATGAGCAGTTCTTC
NA,NA,TRBV18,TRBJ1-2,CASSPGAAYGYTF,TGTGCCAGCTCACCAGGGGCAGCCTATGGCTACACCTTC
NA,TRBD1,TRBV18,TRBJ1-6,CASSPRGPPSPLHF,TGTGCCAGCTCACCAAGGGGGCCCCCATCACCCCTCCACTTT